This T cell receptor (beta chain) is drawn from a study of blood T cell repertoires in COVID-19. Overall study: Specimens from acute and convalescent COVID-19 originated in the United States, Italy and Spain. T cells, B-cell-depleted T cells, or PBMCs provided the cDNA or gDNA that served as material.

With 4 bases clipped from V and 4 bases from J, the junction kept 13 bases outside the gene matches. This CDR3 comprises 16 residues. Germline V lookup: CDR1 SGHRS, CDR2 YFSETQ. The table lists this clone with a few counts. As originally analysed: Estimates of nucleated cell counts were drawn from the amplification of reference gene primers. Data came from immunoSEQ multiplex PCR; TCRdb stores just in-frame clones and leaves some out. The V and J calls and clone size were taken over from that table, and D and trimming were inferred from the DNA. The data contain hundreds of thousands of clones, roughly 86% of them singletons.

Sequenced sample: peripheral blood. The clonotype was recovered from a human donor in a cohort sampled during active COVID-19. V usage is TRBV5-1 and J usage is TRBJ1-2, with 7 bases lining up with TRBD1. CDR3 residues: CASSGSRDSEPYGYTF. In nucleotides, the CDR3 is TGCGCCAGCAGCGGAAGCCGGGACAGTGAACCCTATGGCTACACCTTC. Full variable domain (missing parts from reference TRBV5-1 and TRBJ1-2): KAGVTQTPRYLIKTRGQQVTLSCSPISGHRSVSWYQQTPGQGLQFLFEYFSETQRNKGNFPGRFSGRQFSNSRSEMNVSTLELGDSALYLCASSGSRDSEPYGYTFGSGTRLTVV.